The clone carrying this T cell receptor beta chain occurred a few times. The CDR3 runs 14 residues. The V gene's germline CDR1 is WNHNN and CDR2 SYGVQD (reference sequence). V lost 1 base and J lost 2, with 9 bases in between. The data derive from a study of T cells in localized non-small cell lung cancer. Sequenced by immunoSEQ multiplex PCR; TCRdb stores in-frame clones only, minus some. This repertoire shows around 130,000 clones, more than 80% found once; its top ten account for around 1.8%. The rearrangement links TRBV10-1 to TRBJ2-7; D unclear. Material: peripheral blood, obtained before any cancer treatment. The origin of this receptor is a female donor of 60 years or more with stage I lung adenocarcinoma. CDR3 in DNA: TGCGCCAGCAGTGAGTGGGATCGTCCCTACGAGCAGTACTTC. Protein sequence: CASSEWDRPYEQYF.